What follows is one T cell receptor beta chain and its context. The sample comes from a study of blood T cell repertoires in COVID-19. This CDR3 contains 15 residues. Trimming left V 2 bases short and J 0 bases short, with 9 bases between. Germline lookup yields CDR1 SNHLY and CDR2 FYNNEI. How the authors handled the data: Amplifying reference gene primers gave estimates of nucleated cell counts. Some clones are missing from TCRdb's copy, which holds only in-frame ones; the method was immunoSEQ multiplex PCR. The V and J calls and clone size come from that table; D and trimming were worked out from the DNA. The profile shows about 210,000 clones, about 83% of them singletons.

The sequence derives from a woman aged 45-65 years with active or convalescent COVID-19. Material: peripheral blood. The V and J genes are TRBV2 and TRBJ2-3; weak D call: TRBD2 (6 bases). CDR3 coding DNA: TGTGCCAGCAGTGAAAAAAGCGGGAGCACAGATACGCAGTATTTT. It encodes CASSEKSGSTDTQYF.